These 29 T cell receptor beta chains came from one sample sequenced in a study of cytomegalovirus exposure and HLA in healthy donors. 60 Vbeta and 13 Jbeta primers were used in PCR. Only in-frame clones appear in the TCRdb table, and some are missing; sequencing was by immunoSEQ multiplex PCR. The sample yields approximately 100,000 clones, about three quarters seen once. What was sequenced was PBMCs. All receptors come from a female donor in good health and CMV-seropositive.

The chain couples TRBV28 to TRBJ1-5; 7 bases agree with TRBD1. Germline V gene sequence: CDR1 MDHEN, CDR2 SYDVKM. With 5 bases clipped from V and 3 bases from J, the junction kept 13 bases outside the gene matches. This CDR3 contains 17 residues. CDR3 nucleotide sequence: TGTGCCAGCAGTCTCCCGTATAGGGGGCTCACCAATCAGCCCCAGCATTTT. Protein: CASSLPYRGLTNQPQHF.

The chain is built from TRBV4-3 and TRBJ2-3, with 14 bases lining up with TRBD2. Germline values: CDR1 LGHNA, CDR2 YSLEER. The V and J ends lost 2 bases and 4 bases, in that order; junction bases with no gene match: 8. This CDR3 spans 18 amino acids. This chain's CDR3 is CASSQRLAGGRSADTQYF. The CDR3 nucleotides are TGCGCCAGCAGCCAAAGACTAGCGGGGGGGCGTTCAGCAGATACGCAGTATTTT.

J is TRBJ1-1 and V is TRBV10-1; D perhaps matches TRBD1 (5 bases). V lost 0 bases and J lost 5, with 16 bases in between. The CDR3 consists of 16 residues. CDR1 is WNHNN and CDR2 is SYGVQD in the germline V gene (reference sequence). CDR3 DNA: TGCGCCAGCAGTGAGTCGGTTGGGGCGGGAAAGACTGAAGCTTTCTTT. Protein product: CASSESVGAGKTEAFF.

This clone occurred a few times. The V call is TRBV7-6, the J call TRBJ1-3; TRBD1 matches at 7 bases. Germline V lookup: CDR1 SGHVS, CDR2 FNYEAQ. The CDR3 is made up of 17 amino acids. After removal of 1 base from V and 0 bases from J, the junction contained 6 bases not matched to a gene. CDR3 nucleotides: TGTGCCAGCAGCTTAGGGGACAGAAGCTACTCTGGAAACACCATATATTTT. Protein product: CASSLGDRSYSGNTIYF. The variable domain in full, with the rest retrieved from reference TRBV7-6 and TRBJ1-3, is GAGVSQSPRYKVTKRGQDVALRCDPISGHVSLYWYRQALGQGPEFLTYFNYEAQQDKSGLPNDRFSAERPEGSISTLTIQRTEQRDSAMYRCASSLGDRSYSGNTIYFGEGSWLTVV.

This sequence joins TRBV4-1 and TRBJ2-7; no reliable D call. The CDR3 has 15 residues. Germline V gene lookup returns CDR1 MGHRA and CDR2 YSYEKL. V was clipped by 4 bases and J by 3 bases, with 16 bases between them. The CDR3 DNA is TGCGCCAGCAGCCCCGAGCACCTTCGGGTCTACGAGCAGTACTTC. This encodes CASSPEHLRVYEQYF.

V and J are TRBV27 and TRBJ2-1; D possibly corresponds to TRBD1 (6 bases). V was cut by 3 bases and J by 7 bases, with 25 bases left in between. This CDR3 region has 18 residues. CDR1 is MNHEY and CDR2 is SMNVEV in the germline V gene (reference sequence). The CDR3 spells CASSFLGASFRGLNEQFF. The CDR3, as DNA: TGTGCCAGCAGTTTTCTGGGGGCATCTTTCCGGGGTTTGAATGAGCAGTTCTTC.

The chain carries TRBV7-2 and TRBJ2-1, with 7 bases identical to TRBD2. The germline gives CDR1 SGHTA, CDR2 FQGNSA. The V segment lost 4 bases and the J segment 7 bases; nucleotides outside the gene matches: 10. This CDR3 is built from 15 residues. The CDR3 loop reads CASSSGLEFSNEQFF. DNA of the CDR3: TGTGCCAGCAGCTCCGGACTAGAATTTAGTAATGAGCAGTTCTTC.

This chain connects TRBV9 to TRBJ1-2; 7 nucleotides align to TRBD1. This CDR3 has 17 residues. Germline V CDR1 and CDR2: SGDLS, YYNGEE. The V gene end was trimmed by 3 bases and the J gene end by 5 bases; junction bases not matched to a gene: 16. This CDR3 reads CASSGPGQHLGRYGYTF. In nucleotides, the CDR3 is TGTGCCAGCAGCGGTCCGGGACAGCATTTAGGGAGATATGGCTACACCTTC.

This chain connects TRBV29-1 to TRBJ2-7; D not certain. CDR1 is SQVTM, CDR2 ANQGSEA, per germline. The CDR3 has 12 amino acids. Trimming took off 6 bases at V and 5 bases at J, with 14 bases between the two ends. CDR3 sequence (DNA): TGCAGCGTGGCCGAGAATGCGGACGAGCAGTACTTC. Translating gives CSVAENADEQYF.

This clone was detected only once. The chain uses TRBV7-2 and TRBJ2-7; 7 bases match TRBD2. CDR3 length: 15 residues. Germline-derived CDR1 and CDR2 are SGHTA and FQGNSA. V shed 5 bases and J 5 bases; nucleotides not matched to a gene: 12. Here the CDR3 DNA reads TGTGCCAGCAGCCCCCAAACAGGCCGGGGGGACGAGCAGTACTTC. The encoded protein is CASSPQTGRGDEQYF.

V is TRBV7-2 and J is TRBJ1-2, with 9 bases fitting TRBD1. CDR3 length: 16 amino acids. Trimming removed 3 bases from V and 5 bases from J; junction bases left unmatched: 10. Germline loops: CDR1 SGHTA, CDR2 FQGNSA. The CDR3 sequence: CASSFPLGQGGYGYTF. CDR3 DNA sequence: TGTGCCAGCAGCTTTCCCTTGGGACAGGGAGGGTATGGCTACACCTTC.

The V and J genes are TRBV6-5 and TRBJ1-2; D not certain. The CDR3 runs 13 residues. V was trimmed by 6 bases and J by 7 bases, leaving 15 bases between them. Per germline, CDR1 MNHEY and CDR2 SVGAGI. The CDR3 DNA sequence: TGTGCCAGCAGGGAGGCGGATCTGGGTGGCTACACCTTC. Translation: CASREADLGGYTF.

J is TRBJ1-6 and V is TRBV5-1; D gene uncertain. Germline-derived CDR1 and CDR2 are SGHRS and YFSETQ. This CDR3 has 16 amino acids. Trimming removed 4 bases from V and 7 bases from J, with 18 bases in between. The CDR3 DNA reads TGCGCCAGCAGCCCTGAGGGAGGACTCATAAATTCACCCCTCCACTTT. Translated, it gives CASSPEGGLINSPLHF.

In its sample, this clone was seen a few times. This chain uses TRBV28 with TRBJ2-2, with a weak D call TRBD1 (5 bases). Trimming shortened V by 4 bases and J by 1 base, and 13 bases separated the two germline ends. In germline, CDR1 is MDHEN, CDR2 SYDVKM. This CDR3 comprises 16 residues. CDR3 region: CASSSPRTGNTGELFF. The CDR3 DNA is TGTGCCAGCAGTTCCCCCCGAACAGGGAACACCGGGGAGCTGTTTTTT.

The CDR3 sequence: CASSEGRGRKTQYF. The CDR3 DNA follows: TGTGCCAGCAGTGAGGGCAGGGGAAGAAAGACCCAGTACTTC. The chain links TRBV2 to TRBJ2-5; D may be TRBD1 (6 bases). The CDR3 contains 14 residues. The germline V gene has CDR1 SNHLY and CDR2 FYNNEI. Trimming shortened V by 3 bases and J by 6 bases, and 14 bases separated the two germline ends.

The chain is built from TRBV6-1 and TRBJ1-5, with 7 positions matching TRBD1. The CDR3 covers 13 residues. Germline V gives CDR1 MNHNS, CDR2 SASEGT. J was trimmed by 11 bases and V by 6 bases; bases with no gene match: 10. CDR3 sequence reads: CASSDRAGKAQHF. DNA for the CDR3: TGTGCCAGCAGCGACAGGGCAGGTAAGGCCCAGCATTTT.

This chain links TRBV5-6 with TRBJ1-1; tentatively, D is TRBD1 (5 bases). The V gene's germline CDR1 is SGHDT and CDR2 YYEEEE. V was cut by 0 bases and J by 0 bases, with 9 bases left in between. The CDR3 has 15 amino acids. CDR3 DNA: TGTGCCAGCAGCTTGGGCGGGACGGTGAACACTGAAGCTTTCTTT. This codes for CASSLGGTVNTEAFF.

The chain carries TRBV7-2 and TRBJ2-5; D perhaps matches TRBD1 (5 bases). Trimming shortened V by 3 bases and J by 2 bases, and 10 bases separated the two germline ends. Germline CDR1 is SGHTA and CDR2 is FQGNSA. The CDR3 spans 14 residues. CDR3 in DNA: TGTGCCAGCAGCTTGACAGCCGGACAAGAGACCCAGTACTTC. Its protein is CASSLTAGQETQYF.

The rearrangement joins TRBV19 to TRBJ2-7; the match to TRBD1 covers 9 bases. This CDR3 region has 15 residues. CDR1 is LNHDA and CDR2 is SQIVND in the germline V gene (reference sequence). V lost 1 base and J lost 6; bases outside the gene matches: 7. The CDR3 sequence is CASSIAGTGNSEQYF. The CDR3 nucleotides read TGTGCCAGTAGTATAGCCGGGACAGGGAACTCCGAGCAGTACTTC.

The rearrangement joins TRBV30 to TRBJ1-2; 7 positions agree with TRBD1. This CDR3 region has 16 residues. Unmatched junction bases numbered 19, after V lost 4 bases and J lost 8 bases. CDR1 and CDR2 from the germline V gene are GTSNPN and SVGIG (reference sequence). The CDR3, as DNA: TGTGCCTGGATCCGGTCCCAACACAGGGGAGTTTGGGGCTACACCTTC. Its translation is CAWIRSQHRGVWGYTF.

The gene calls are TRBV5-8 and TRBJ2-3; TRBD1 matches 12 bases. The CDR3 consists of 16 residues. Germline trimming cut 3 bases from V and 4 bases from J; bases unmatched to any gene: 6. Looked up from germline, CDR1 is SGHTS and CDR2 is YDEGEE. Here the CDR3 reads CASSYGTGGKADTQYF. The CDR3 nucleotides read TGTGCCAGCAGCTATGGGACAGGGGGCAAGGCAGATACGCAGTATTTT.

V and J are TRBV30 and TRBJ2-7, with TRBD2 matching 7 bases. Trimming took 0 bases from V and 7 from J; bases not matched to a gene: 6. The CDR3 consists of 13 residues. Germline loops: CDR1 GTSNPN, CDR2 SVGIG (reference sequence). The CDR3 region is CAWSVGGRGEQYF. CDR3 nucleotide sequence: TGTGCCTGGAGTGTAGGCGGGAGAGGGGAGCAGTACTTC.

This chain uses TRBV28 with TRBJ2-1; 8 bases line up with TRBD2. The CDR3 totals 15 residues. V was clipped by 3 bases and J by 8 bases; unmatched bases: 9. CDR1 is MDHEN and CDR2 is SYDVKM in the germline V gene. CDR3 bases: TGTGCCAGCAGTTTGGAAGAGCGGGGGAGAGATGAGCAGTTCTTC. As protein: CASSLEERGRDEQFF.

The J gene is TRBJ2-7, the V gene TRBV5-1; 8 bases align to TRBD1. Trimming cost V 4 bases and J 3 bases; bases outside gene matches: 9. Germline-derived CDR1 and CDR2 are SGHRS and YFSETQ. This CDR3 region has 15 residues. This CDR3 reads CASSPGTGSFYEQYF. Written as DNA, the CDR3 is TGCGCCAGCAGCCCGGGGACAGGAAGCTTCTACGAGCAGTACTTC. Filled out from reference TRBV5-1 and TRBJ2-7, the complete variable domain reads KAGVTQTPRYLIKTRGQQVTLSCSPISGHRSVSWYQQTPGQGLQFLFEYFSETQRNKGNFPGRFSGRQFSNSRSEMNVSTLELGDSALYLCASSPGTGSFYEQYFGPGTRLTVT.

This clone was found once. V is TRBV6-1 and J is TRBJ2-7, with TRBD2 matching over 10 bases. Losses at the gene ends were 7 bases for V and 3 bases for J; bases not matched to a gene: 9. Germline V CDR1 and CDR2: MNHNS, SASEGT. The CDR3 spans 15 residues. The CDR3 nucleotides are TGTGCCAGCATTATCCCGGGACTAGCGAGCTACGAGCAGTACTTC. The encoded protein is CASIIPGLASYEQYF.

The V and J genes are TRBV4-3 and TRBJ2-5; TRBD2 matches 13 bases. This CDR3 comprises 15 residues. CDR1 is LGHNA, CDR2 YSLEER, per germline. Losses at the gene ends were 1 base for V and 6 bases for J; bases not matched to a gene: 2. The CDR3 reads CASSQGLAGGKTQYF. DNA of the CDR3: TGCGCCAGCAGCCAAGGACTAGCGGGGGGAAAGACCCAGTACTTC.

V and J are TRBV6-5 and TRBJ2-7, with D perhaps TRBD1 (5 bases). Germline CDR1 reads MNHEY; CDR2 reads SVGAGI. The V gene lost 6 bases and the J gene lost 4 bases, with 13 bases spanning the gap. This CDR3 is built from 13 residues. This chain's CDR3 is CASRLDSRYEQYF. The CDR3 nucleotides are TGTGCCAGCAGACTCGACAGTCGATACGAGCAGTACTTC.

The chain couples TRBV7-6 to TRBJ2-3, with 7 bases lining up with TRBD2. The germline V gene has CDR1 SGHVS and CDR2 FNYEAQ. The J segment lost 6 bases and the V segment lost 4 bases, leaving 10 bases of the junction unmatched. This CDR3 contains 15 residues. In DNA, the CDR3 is TGTGCCAGCAGCTGGAAGCGGGGTCCCGTGGATACGCAGTATTTT. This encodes CASSWKRGPVDTQYF.

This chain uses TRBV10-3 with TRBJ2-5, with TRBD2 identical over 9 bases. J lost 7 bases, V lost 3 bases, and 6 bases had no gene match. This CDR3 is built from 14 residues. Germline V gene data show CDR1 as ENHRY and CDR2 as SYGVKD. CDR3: CAISDLGLAGTQYF. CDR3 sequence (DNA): TGTGCCATCAGTGATTTGGGACTAGCAGGGACCCAGTACTTC.